This entry lists 4 T cell receptor beta chains sequenced from one sample in a study of beta chain features in type 1 diabetes. Expressed TCRB transcripts were sequenced because the entire RNA isolate underwent reverse transcription. Profiled with immunoSEQ multiplex PCR; TCRdb holds only in-frame clones, not every one. The sample lists 130,000 or so clones; 17% were seen once. No antigen is known for these receptors. Study findings and constraints: People with Type 1 diabetes carried modestly yet significantly shorter TCRB CDR3s in all four CD4+ subsets.

The sample comprised central memory CD4+ T cells from blood. The receptors derive from a young man with type 1 diabetes.

This clone has at least ten counts. The V call is TRBV11-2, the J call TRBJ2-5, with a possible D match to TRBD1 (6 bases). CDR3 length: 15 residues. Trimming pared 2 bases from V and 5 bases from J, leaving 15 bases between. The V gene's germline CDR1 is SGHAT and CDR2 FQNNGV. CDR3 sequence (DNA): TGTGCCAGCAGCTTACAGGCAGGGGATCGGGAGACCCAGTACTTC. Its translation: CASSLQAGDRETQYF.

A word on this clone: Other DNA sequences from this sample encode an identical CDR3 as well. The chain recombines TRBV4-3 with TRBJ2-7; no reliable D call. The germline gives CDR1 LGHNA, CDR2 YSLEER. The V gene lost 0 bases and the J gene lost 6 bases, with 9 bases spanning the gap. The CDR3 runs to 13 residues. This chain's CDR3 is CASSQDRVGEQYF. CDR3 nucleotides: TGCGCCAGCAGCCAAGATCGGGTTGGCGAGCAGTACTTC.

The chain employs TRBV14 and TRBJ2-7; the D gene is possibly TRBD2 (6 bases). This CDR3 comprises 15 residues. V dropped 4 bases and J dropped 5 bases, with 18 bases sitting between them. The germline CDR1 and CDR2 sequences are SGHDN and FVKESK. CDR3 protein: CASSLLAPAGNEQYF. CDR3 nucleotide sequence: TGTGCCAGCAGCCTACTAGCTCCCGCCGGTAACGAGCAGTACTTC.

This clone has just a few counts. This rearrangement joins TRBV18 to TRBJ2-7; TRBD1 matches 7 bases. The CDR3 is made up of 17 amino acids. The germline gives CDR1 KGHSH, CDR2 LQKENI. Trimming removed 6 bases from V and 0 bases from J; junction bases left unmatched: 14. The CDR3 loop reads CASSGELGQSSSYEQYF. In nucleotides, the CDR3 is TGTGCCAGCTCGGGGGAGCTGGGACAGTCGAGCTCCTACGAGCAGTACTTC.